These T cell receptor beta chains were read from a single sample in a study of shared clonotypes between healthy human individuals. The table came from immunoSEQ multiplex PCR; TCRdb's copy has only in-frame clones and leaves some out. The table includes some 1,400,000 clones, 96% detected once. The sequenced material came from naive CD4+ T cells sorted from blood. Receptor source: a man under 40 in good health. Each CDR3 is given with its conserved first and last residue. A D gene is named only where the DNA matches it firmly. A row's size may be missing; if present it is once, few, many or a size class.

length	V	size	J	D	DNA	CDR3
13	TRBV10-1	-	TRBJ2-2	-	TGCGCCAGCAGTGAGTCGACATTCGGGGAGCTGTTTTTT	CASSESTFGELFF
15	TRBV5-4	-	TRBJ1-5	TRBD1	TGTGCCAGCAGCTTAGGGACAGGCCGCAATCAGCCCCAGCATTTT	CASSLGTGRNQPQHF
15	TRBV6-4	-	TRBJ2-1	-	TGTGCCAGCAGTGACGCCTACAGCTCCTACAATGAGCAGTTCTTC	CASSDAYSSYNEQFF
14	TRBV4-3	-	TRBJ2-3	-	TGCGCCAGCAGCCAAGATGCGGCCACAGATACGCAGTATTTT	CASSQDAATDTQYF
14	TRBV10-3	-	TRBJ1-4	-	TGTGCCATCAGTGAGTCTGCCAGCGAGGAAAAACTGTTTTTT	CAISESASEEKLFF
17	TRBV5-1	-	TRBJ2-7	TRBD2	TGCGCCAGCAGCCCAGCGGGGACGGGACTAGCGGACTACGAGCAGTACTTC	CASSPAGTGLADYEQYF
16	TRBV6-1	-	TRBJ2-1	TRBD2	TGTGCCAGCAGTGAGCCACCGGGAGGGCCGGGCAATGAGCAGTTCTTC	CASSEPPGGPGNEQFF
16	TRBV5-1	-	TRBJ2-5	TRBD2	TGCGCCAGCAGCTTGGGGTTGACTAGCGGACAAGAGACCCAGTACTTC	CASSLGLTSGQETQYF
16	TRBV19	-	TRBJ2-3	TRBD2	TGTGCCAGTAGTAGGACTAGCGGGAGCTCCACAGATACGCAGTATTTT	CASSRTSGSSTDTQYF
12	TRBV19	-	TRBJ2-1	-	TGTGCCAGTAGCTCACGGTACAATGAGCAGTTCTTC	CASSSRYNEQFF
13	TRBV7-2	-	TRBJ1-2	-	TGTGCCAGCAGCGAGAGCCGGTTCTCGGGCTACACCTTC	CASSESRFSGYTF
15	TRBV15	-	TRBJ1-2	TRBD1	TGTGCCACCAGCGGAGGACAGGGGGCGGTCTATGGCTACACCTTC	CATSGGQGAVYGYTF
17	TRBV18	-	TRBJ2-3	-	TGTGCCAGCTCCGCGACAACCGTTGGGGAAAGCACAGATACGCAGTATTTT	CASSATTVGESTDTQYF
15	TRBV2	-	TRBJ2-1	TRBD2	TGTGCCAGCAACCCCCGAGCGGGATCGCCTAATGAGCAGTTCTTC	CASNPRAGSPNEQFF
18	TRBV7-6	-	TRBJ2-2	TRBD1	TGTGCCAGCAGCTTAGTGGGTGGACAGGGAGCGAACACCGGGGAGCTGTTTTTT	CASSLVGGQGANTGELFF
15	TRBV5-4	-	TRBJ2-3	TRBD2	TGTGCCAGCAGCTCGACGGGGGGGAGAACAGATACGCAGTATTTT	CASSSTGGRTDTQYF
15	TRBV9	-	TRBJ2-7	-	TGTGCCAGCAGCGAAGGACGGCCAGAAGCCTACGAGCAGTACTTC	CASSEGRPEAYEQYF
15	TRBV4-2	-	TRBJ1-4	-	TGTGCCAGCAGCCTCGGACGGTTAACTAATGAAAAACTGTTTTTT	CASSLGRLTNEKLFF
14	TRBV5-5	once	TRBJ1-5	-	TGTGCCAGCAGCTTGCCCGGGGTGAGTCAGCCCCAGCATTTT	CASSLPGVSQPQHF
13	TRBV19	-	TRBJ1-5	-	TGTGCCAGTAGTATCTACGGGGATCAGCCCCAGCATTTT	CASSIYGDQPQHF
16	TRBV14	-	TRBJ2-1	TRBD1	TGTGCCAGCAGCCAAGAGCGGACAGGGTGGTCCAATGAGCAGTTCTTC	CASSQERTGWSNEQFF
13	TRBV21-1	-	TRBJ2-1	-	TGTGCCAGCAGCAGGTGCTCCTACAATGAGCAGTTCTTC	CASSRCSYNEQFF
21	TRBV28	-	TRBJ2-3	TRBD2	TGTGCCAGCAGTTTATGGGAGCAAGTGAGCGGGACGCCAACTAGCACAGATACGCAGTATTTT	CASSLWEQVSGTPTSTDTQYF
16	TRBV5-6	-	TRBJ1-3	TRBD1	TGTGCCAGCAGCCGAGAAGCAGGGGGCATTGGAAACACCATATATTTT	CASSREAGGIGNTIYF
18	TRBV28	-	TRBJ2-6	-	TGTGCCAGCAGTTTATTAGGTGACGCTCCCTCTGGGGCCAACGTCCTGACTTTC	CASSLLGDAPSGANVLTF
13	TRBV27	-	TRBJ1-5	-	TGTGCCAGCCGTCGGGGGGCCAATCAGCCCCAGCATTTT	CASRRGANQPQHF
18	TRBV7-2	-	TRBJ1-2	TRBD1	TGTGCCAGCAGCTCACCCCCCCGGGACAGGGGATTTAACTATGGCTACACCTTC	CASSSPPRDRGFNYGYTF
15	TRBV5-4	-	TRBJ2-1	TRBD2	TGTGCCAGCAGCTTAGAAAGCGGGAGATGGAATGAGCAGTTCTTC	CASSLESGRWNEQFF
17	TRBV5-1	-	TRBJ2-2	TRBD1	TGCGCCAGCAGCTTGGTTAGGCGGACAGGGGGTTATGTGGAGCTGTTTTTT	CASSLVRRTGGYVELFF
14	TRBV7-9	-	TRBJ2-7	TRBD2	TGTGCCAGCAGCTTAGGGCGGGAGTTAACCGAGCAGTACTTC	CASSLGRELTEQYF
14	TRBV7-3	-	TRBJ2-1	TRBD2	TGTGCCAGCAGCTTAGAGCGGGGGGCAGGTGAGCAGTTCTTC	CASSLERGAGEQFF
20	TRBV27	-	TRBJ1-5	TRBD1	TGTGCCAGCAGTTTATCTGCATGGGACAGGGGGGATCATAGCAATCAGCCCCAGCATTTT	CASSLSAWDRGDHSNQPQHF
13	TRBV6-5	-	TRBJ2-3	-	TGTGCCATCCGGGCCCGGAGCACAGATACGCAGTATTTT	CAIRARSTDTQYF
15	TRBV5-4	-	TRBJ2-1	-	TGTGCCAGCAGCACCCCGGACTGGGCGAACAATGAGCAGTTCTTC	CASSTPDWANNEQFF
16	TRBV4-3	-	TRBJ1-3	-	TGCGCCAGCAGCCAAGACCCCGGAAGACCTGGAAACACCATATATTTT	CASSQDPGRPGNTIYF
15	TRBV9	-	TRBJ1-3	-	TGTGCCAGCAGCGCCTCAGGGGCCTCTGGAAACACCATATATTTT	CASSASGASGNTIYF
15	TRBV5-1	-	TRBJ2-1	-	TGCGCCAGCAGCCGCGGACAGCAAGCCTACAATGAGCAGTTCTTC	CASSRGQQAYNEQFF
11	TRBV11-2	-	TRBJ2-3	-	TGTGCCAGCAGCTTAGGGAATACGCAGTATTTT	CASSLGNTQYF
11	TRBV28	-	TRBJ2-1	TRBD1	TGTGCCAGCAGTCGCAGACAGGGGCAGTTCTTC	CASSRRQGQFF
15	TRBV28	-	TRBJ1-5	-	TGTGCCAGCAATGCTGCCAGGGCTAGCAATCAGCCCCAGCATTTT	CASNAARASNQPQHF
16	TRBV5-6	-	TRBJ2-2	-	TGTGCCAGCTATGACAATAAGGGAGCATGGACCGGGGAGCTGTTTTTT	CASYDNKGAWTGELFF